These T cell receptor beta chains were read from a single sample in a study of technical replicates of blood from a handful of donors. Profiled with immunoSEQ multiplex PCR; TCRdb holds only in-frame clones, not every one. The sample records around 81,000 clones, around 95% being singletons. Material: T cells isolated from PBMCs. These receptors all stem from a human donor in good health. The CDR3 runs from the conserved cysteine through the conserved F or W. A D gene is named only where the DNA matches it firmly. The size entry is marked missing in some rows and otherwise reads once, few, many or a size class.

CDR3 DNA: TGTGCCAGCAGTTCCGGGGGGGTCAACCACGAGCAGTACTTC
CDR3 protein: CASSSGGVNHEQYF
V gene: TRBV28
D gene: TRBD2
J gene: TRBJ2-7
clone size: .

CDR3 DNA: TGTGCCAGCAGTTATTACCCGGGACAGGGATATTGGGAGCAGTTCTTC
CDR3 protein: CASSYYPGQGYWEQFF
V gene: TRBV27
D gene: TRBD1
J gene: TRBJ2-1
clone size: .

CDR3 DNA: TGTGCCAGCAGCTTAGGAGGCCCTGAGGGCTACACCTTC
CDR3 protein: CASSLGGPEGYTF
V gene: TRBV7-8
D gene: .
J gene: TRBJ1-2
clone size: .

CDR3 DNA: TGTGCCAGCAGTGAATTTTCCGGGACAGCCGGGGAGACCCAGTACTTC
CDR3 protein: CASSEFSGTAGETQYF
V gene: TRBV25-1
D gene: TRBD1
J gene: TRBJ2-5
clone size: .

CDR3 DNA: TGTGCCAGCAGTCTGGGGACTACCGACGCCAATGAGCAGTTCTTC
CDR3 protein: CASSLGTTDANEQFF
V gene: TRBV28
D gene: TRBD2
J gene: TRBJ2-1
clone size: .

CDR3 DNA: TGTGCCAGCAGCCAAGATATGACAGCTTGGGAGACCCAGTACTTC
CDR3 protein: CASSQDMTAWETQYF
V gene: TRBV4-2
D gene: .
J gene: TRBJ2-5
clone size: .

CDR3 DNA: TGTGCCAGCAGCCTCCTATGGACTGTCGGCGGGGAGCTGTTTTTT
CDR3 protein: CASSLLWTVGGELFF
V gene: TRBV28
D gene: .
J gene: TRBJ2-2
clone size: .

CDR3 DNA: TGTGCCATCAGTGAGCTGGGGGGGAACACTGAAGCTTTCTTT
CDR3 protein: CAISELGGNTEAFF
V gene: TRBV10-3
D gene: .
J gene: TRBJ1-1
clone size: .

CDR3 DNA: TGCGCCAGCAGCCGAACGGACAGGACCTATAGCAATCAGCCCCAGCATTTT
CDR3 protein: CASSRTDRTYSNQPQHF
V gene: TRBV4-1
D gene: TRBD1
J gene: TRBJ1-5
clone size: once

CDR3 DNA: TGTGCTAGCAGCTTAATCATGCGGGAAGCTACCCAAGAGACCCAGTACTTC
CDR3 protein: CASSLIMREATQETQYF
V gene: TRBV7-7
D gene: .
J gene: TRBJ2-5
clone size: .

CDR3 DNA: TGTGCCAGCAGCTTGACAGGGGACCAGCCCCAGCATTTT
CDR3 protein: CASSLTGDQPQHF
V gene: TRBV7-2
D gene: TRBD1
J gene: TRBJ1-5
clone size: .

CDR3 DNA: TGTGCCAGCAGCACAAGGACTAGCGGGAGTGGCAATGAGCAGTTCTTC
CDR3 protein: CASSTRTSGSGNEQFF
V gene: TRBV7-9
D gene: TRBD2
J gene: TRBJ2-1
clone size: .

CDR3 DNA: TGTGCCAGCAGCTTGTATCGGGAGTTGGAATACGAGCAGTACTTC
CDR3 protein: CASSLYRELEYEQYF
V gene: TRBV5-6
D gene: .
J gene: TRBJ2-7
clone size: once

CDR3 DNA: TGCGCCAGCAGCTTGGACACGAATCAGCCCCAGCATTTT
CDR3 protein: CASSLDTNQPQHF
V gene: TRBV5-1
D gene: .
J gene: TRBJ1-5
clone size: .

CDR3 DNA: TGTGCCAGCAGCGCAGTACTAGATGGGTCCGTGTATTTT
CDR3 protein: CASSAVLDGSVYF
V gene: TRBV9
D gene: .
J gene: TRBJ2-3
clone size: .

CDR3 DNA: TGCGCCAGCAGCCGCGGACAGGGGGTAGGGGAAAAACTGTTTTTT
CDR3 protein: CASSRGQGVGEKLFF
V gene: TRBV4-1
D gene: TRBD1
J gene: TRBJ1-4
clone size: .

CDR3 DNA: TGTGCCAGCGCCGGGACAGGCGGGATGAACACTGAAGCTTTCTTT
CDR3 protein: CASAGTGGMNTEAFF
V gene: TRBV25-1
D gene: TRBD1
J gene: TRBJ1-1
clone size: .

CDR3 DNA: TGTGCCAGCAGCTTAGTGCGGCTCCGACCTTACAATGAGCAGTTCTTC
CDR3 protein: CASSLVRLRPYNEQFF
V gene: TRBV7-8
D gene: .
J gene: TRBJ2-1
clone size: .

CDR3 DNA: TGTGCCAGCAGTCCTTCGACTCTATCTTCCTACGAGCAGTACTTC
CDR3 protein: CASSPSTLSSYEQYF
V gene: TRBV28
D gene: .
J gene: TRBJ2-7
clone size: .

CDR3 DNA: TGTGCCAGCAGCTTGGGACAGTCGTATGGCTACACCTTC
CDR3 protein: CASSLGQSYGYTF
V gene: TRBV7-8
D gene: TRBD1
J gene: TRBJ1-2
clone size: .

CDR3 DNA: TGCGCCAGCAGCGGATTCCGCCCGGGACAGTCCTATGGCTACACCTTC
CDR3 protein: CASSGFRPGQSYGYTF
V gene: TRBV5-1
D gene: TRBD1
J gene: TRBJ1-2
clone size: .

CDR3 DNA: TGTGCCTTTCTAACAGATACGCAGTATTTT
CDR3 protein: CAFLTDTQYF
V gene: TRBV30
D gene: .
J gene: TRBJ2-3
clone size: .

CDR3 DNA: TGTGCCAGCAGTTTATCGATAGCGTACACAGATACGCAGTATTTT
CDR3 protein: CASSLSIAYTDTQYF
V gene: TRBV27
D gene: .
J gene: TRBJ2-3
clone size: .

CDR3 DNA: TGTGCCAGCAGCTCTTACACAAATCAGCCCCAGCATTTT
CDR3 protein: CASSSYTNQPQHF
V gene: TRBV7-8
D gene: .
J gene: TRBJ1-5
clone size: .

CDR3 DNA: TGTGCCATCAGTGCCACAGGAAACACCATATATTTT
CDR3 protein: CAISATGNTIYF
V gene: TRBV10-3
D gene: .
J gene: TRBJ1-3
clone size: once

CDR3 DNA: TGTGCCAGCAGTCTAACCGACAGGCGATACAATGAGCAGTTCTTC
CDR3 protein: CASSLTDRRYNEQFF
V gene: TRBV27
D gene: .
J gene: TRBJ2-1
clone size: .

CDR3 DNA: TGTGCCAGCAGTGAAGTTCCCACAGGCGGGGTGAACACTGAAGCTTTCTTT
CDR3 protein: CASSEVPTGGVNTEAFF
V gene: TRBV6-1
D gene: .
J gene: TRBJ1-1
clone size: .

CDR3 DNA: TGTGCCAGCAGCTTACCGATTATAGCGGAGGGGAGCACAGATACGCAGTATTTT
CDR3 protein: CASSLPIIAEGSTDTQYF
V gene: TRBV7-2
D gene: .
J gene: TRBJ2-3
clone size: .

CDR3 DNA: TGTGCCAGCAGCGTAAGCGGGGAGGAGAAGGAAAAACTGTTTTTT
CDR3 protein: CASSVSGEEKEKLFF
V gene: TRBV9
D gene: .
J gene: TRBJ1-4
clone size: .

CDR3 DNA: TGTGCCAGCAGCCTCATACAGGGGACCTACGAGCAGTACTTC
CDR3 protein: CASSLIQGTYEQYF
V gene: TRBV6-5
D gene: TRBD1
J gene: TRBJ2-7
clone size: .

CDR3 DNA: TGTGCCACCAGCAAACGGACAGGGGGGTCAGATACGCAGTATTTT
CDR3 protein: CATSKRTGGSDTQYF
V gene: TRBV15
D gene: TRBD1
J gene: TRBJ2-3
clone size: once

CDR3 DNA: TGTGCCAGCTCGTTAGCGGGAGGGAATTTGGGTACGCAGTATTTT
CDR3 protein: CASSLAGGNLGTQYF
V gene: TRBV27
D gene: TRBD2
J gene: TRBJ2-3
clone size: .

CDR3 DNA: TGTGCCAGCAGCCAACGACTAGCGGGAGAAGTAGATACGCAGTATTTT
CDR3 protein: CASSQRLAGEVDTQYF
V gene: TRBV4-2
D gene: TRBD2
J gene: TRBJ2-3
clone size: .

CDR3 DNA: TGTGCCAGCAGTGTACGGAGCGGGAGTCGATCCTACAATGAGCAGTTCTTC
CDR3 protein: CASSVRSGSRSYNEQFF
V gene: TRBV27
D gene: TRBD2
J gene: TRBJ2-1
clone size: .

CDR3 DNA: TGTGCCAGCAGCATGGGGCGCGAGCAGTACTTC
CDR3 protein: CASSMGREQYF
V gene: TRBV27
D gene: .
J gene: TRBJ2-7
clone size: .

CDR3 DNA: TGTGCCAGCAGTTACCTTCGCGGGAGCGGTAACGAGCAGTACTTC
CDR3 protein: CASSYLRGSGNEQYF
V gene: TRBV6-5
D gene: TRBD2
J gene: TRBJ2-7
clone size: .

CDR3 DNA: TGTGCCAGCAGTGAGGAGGAGCAGTTCTTC
CDR3 protein: CASSEEEQFF
V gene: TRBV2
D gene: .
J gene: TRBJ2-1
clone size: .

CDR3 DNA: TGTGCCAGCAGTGTACAGGGTGGTTTTACTGAAGCTTTCTTT
CDR3 protein: CASSVQGGFTEAFF
V gene: TRBV2
D gene: .
J gene: TRBJ1-1
clone size: .

CDR3 DNA: TGCAGCGTTGGGACAGGTACTGGCTACACCTTC
CDR3 protein: CSVGTGTGYTF
V gene: TRBV29-1
D gene: TRBD1
J gene: TRBJ1-2
clone size: .

CDR3 DNA: TGTGCCAGCAGCTTAGGGACAGGTAAAGGGCGGACTGAAGCTTTCTTT
CDR3 protein: CASSLGTGKGRTEAFF
V gene: TRBV7-6
D gene: TRBD1
J gene: TRBJ1-1
clone size: .

CDR3 DNA: TGTGCCAGCTCACCGGACAGGGGGCCTTATGGCTACACCTTC
CDR3 protein: CASSPDRGPYGYTF
V gene: TRBV18
D gene: TRBD1
J gene: TRBJ1-2
clone size: .

CDR3 DNA: TGTGCCAGCAGTTTACGGGGCTCCTACGAGCAGTACTTC
CDR3 protein: CASSLRGSYEQYF
V gene: TRBV27
D gene: .
J gene: TRBJ2-7
clone size: .

CDR3 DNA: TGTGCCAGTAGTAACAGGGCTAACTCCCGTCCCGGGGAGCTGTTTTTT
CDR3 protein: CASSNRANSRPGELFF
V gene: TRBV19
D gene: .
J gene: TRBJ2-2
clone size: .

CDR3 DNA: TGTGCCAGTAGTGGACAGAACGAGCAGTACTTC
CDR3 protein: CASSGQNEQYF
V gene: TRBV19
D gene: .
J gene: TRBJ2-7
clone size: .

CDR3 DNA: TGTGCCAGCAGTTTGGGACTAGCGGGAGGAGACGAGCAGTACTTC
CDR3 protein: CASSLGLAGGDEQYF
V gene: TRBV27
D gene: TRBD2
J gene: TRBJ2-7
clone size: .

CDR3 DNA: TGTGCCTGGAGTGTAGGTAGGGGGCCGGACGAGCAGTACTTC
CDR3 protein: CAWSVGRGPDEQYF
V gene: TRBV30
D gene: TRBD1
J gene: TRBJ2-7
clone size: .

CDR3 DNA: TGTGCCAGCAGCTTAGCGGGAGCGGATGAGCAGTTCTTC
CDR3 protein: CASSLAGADEQFF
V gene: TRBV11-2
D gene: .
J gene: TRBJ2-1
clone size: .

CDR3 DNA: TGTGCCAGCAGCTTAGACGTCCCTTACAGGCTTTTCTCTGGAAACACCATATATTTT
CDR3 protein: CASSLDVPYRLFSGNTIYF
V gene: TRBV7-9
D gene: .
J gene: TRBJ1-3
clone size: .